A single TCR beta chain is shown here with its context. Clones were sequenced by immunoSEQ multiplex PCR, and TCRdb holds only the in-frame ones, with some missing. The sample consists of around 400,000 clones, around 91% of them appearing once. This sample's treatment: roughly 20 received Ad26.COV2.S at low or high dose, single or two shots; five or six received placebo; per-sample allocation not given. The samples date from day 63 after the first vaccine or placebo injection. This sample is part of a study of Ad26.COV2.S vaccination and SARS-CoV-2 variants. This CDR3 comprises 16 residues. CDR1 SGHNT and CDR2 YYREEE come from the germline V gene (reference sequence). Trimming at V came to 3 bases and at J to 5 bases, leaving 5 bases not matched to a gene.

The chain employs TRBV5-4 and TRBJ2-2; 12 nucleotides agree with TRBD2. The TCR comes from a person between 18 and 60 years old who received the Ad26.COV2.S COVID-19 vaccine or a placebo. The input for sequencing was peripheral blood, taken in a trial of Ad26.COV2.S vaccine versus placebo. The CDR3 DNA reads as TGTGCCAGCAGCTCCCGGACTAGCGGGGTTACCGGGGAGCTGTTTTTT. This sequence encodes CASSSRTSGVTGELFF.